This entry lists 7 T cell receptor beta chains sequenced from one sample in a study of neurological immune-mediated disorders. TCRdb called the 5' RACE reads again in MiXCR, with one record for every CDR3 protein. The sample has some 79,000 distinct CDR3 sequences, roughly 15% seen once. Source material: PBMCs. These receptors were obtained from a woman in her fifties or sixties in good health.

This clonotype has at least ten counts. The V and J genes are TRBV5-1 and TRBJ2-7; 7 bases are shared with TRBD1. The CDR3 totals 14 residues. Trimming at V came to 3 bases and at J to 4 bases, leaving 7 bases not matched to a gene. Germline-derived CDR1 and CDR2 are SGHRS and YFSETQ. CDR3 sequence (DNA): TGCGCCAGCAGCTCGTCGGTACAGGGGTACGAGCAGTACTTC. Translation: CASSSSVQGYEQYF.

V usage is TRBV20-1 and J usage is TRBJ1-5; no clear D gene. Trimming took 0 bases from V and 2 from J, leaving 8 bases between them. Germline CDR1 reads DFQATT; CDR2 reads SNEGSKA (reference sequence). This CDR3 is 14 amino acids long. The CDR3 loop is CSARDDRGNQPQHF. Here the CDR3 DNA reads TGCAGTGCTAGAGATGATAGGGGCAATCAGCCCCAGCATTTT.

This clonotype was detected many times. The chain carries TRBV9 and TRBJ1-1; no firm D call. CDR1 and CDR2 from the germline V gene are SGDLS and YYNGEE. This CDR3 contains 16 residues. Trimming removed 0 bases at V and 6 bases at J, with 18 bases between. Here the CDR3 reads CASSVAAGPSRSEAFF. Written as DNA, the CDR3 is TGTGCCAGCAGCGTAGCCGCCGGGCCCTCAAGGTCTGAAGCTTTCTTT. Full variable domain (outside the CDR3, taken from reference TRBV9 and TRBJ1-1): DSGVTQTPKHLITATGQRVTLRCSPRSGDLSVYWYQQSLDQGLQFLIQYYNGEERAKGNILERFSAQQFPDLHSELNLSSLELGDSALYFCASSVAAGPSRSEAFFGQGTRLTVV.

This clonotype was counted many times. The gene calls are TRBV7-9 and TRBJ2-7; 8 nucleotides agree with TRBD1. The CDR3 covers 16 residues. Per the germline V gene, CDR1 is SEHNR and CDR2 is FQNEAQ (reference sequence). J lost 6 bases, V lost 4 bases, and 14 bases had no gene match. CDR3 nucleotide sequence: TGTGCCAGCAGCTCCGATACTGGACAGGGCTGGGGCGAGCAGTACTTC. It is translated as CASSSDTGQGWGEQYF.

This clonotype was counted at least ten times. The germline gene is not matched at one end of the junction; a read error may be the cause. The gene calls are TRBV5-1 and TRBJ1-2; perhaps TRBD1 as D (5 bases). CDR3 length: 14 amino acids. CDR1 is SGHRS and CDR2 is YFSETQ in the germline V gene. CDR3 residues: CASSLDQGHYGYTF. As DNA, the CDR3 is TGCGCCAGCAGTTTGGACCAGGGCCACTATGGCTACACCTTC.

The sample holds many counts of this clonotype. The rearrangement uses TRBV20-1 and TRBJ2-3; TRBD2 aligns across 7 bases. J was trimmed by 3 bases and V by 4 bases; bases with no gene match: 10. Looked up from germline, CDR1 is DFQATT and CDR2 is SNEGSKA (reference sequence). The CDR3 has 15 amino acids. The CDR3, as DNA: TGCAGTGCTATCATAGAAGCGGGGCCTACAGATACGCAGTATTTT. Its protein product is CSAIIEAGPTDTQYF.

This clonotype was detected many times. The rearrangement links TRBV18 to TRBJ1-1; D may be TRBD1 (5 bases). Germline CDR1 and CDR2: KGHSH and LQKENI. The CDR3 has 13 amino acids. Trimming shortened V by 6 bases and J by 5 bases, and 13 bases separated the two germline ends. The CDR3 coding sequence is TGTGCCAGCTCCCCCGCAGGGCGTACTGAAGCTTTCTTT. Residues: CASSPAGRTEAFF.